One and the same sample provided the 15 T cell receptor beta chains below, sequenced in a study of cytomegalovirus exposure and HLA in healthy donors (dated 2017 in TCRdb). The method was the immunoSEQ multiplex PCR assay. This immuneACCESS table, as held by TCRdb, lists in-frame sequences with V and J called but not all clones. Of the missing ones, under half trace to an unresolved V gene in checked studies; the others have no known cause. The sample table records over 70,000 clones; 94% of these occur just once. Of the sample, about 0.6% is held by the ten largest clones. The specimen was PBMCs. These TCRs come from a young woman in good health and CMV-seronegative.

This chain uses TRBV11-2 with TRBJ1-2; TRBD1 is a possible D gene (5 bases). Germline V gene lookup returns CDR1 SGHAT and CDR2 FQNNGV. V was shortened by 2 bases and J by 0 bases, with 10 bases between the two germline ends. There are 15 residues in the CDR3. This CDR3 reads CASSLSRGSNYGYTF. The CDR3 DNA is TGTGCCAGCAGCTTATCAAGGGGATCTAACTATGGCTACACCTTC.

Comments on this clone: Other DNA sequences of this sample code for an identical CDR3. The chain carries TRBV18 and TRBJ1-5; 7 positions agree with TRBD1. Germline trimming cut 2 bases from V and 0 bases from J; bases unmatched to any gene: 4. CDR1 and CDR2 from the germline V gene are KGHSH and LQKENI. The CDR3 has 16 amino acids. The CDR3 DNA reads TGTGCCAGCTCACCATCGACAGGGAATAGCAATCAGCCCCAGCATTTT. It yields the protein CASSPSTGNSNQPQHF.

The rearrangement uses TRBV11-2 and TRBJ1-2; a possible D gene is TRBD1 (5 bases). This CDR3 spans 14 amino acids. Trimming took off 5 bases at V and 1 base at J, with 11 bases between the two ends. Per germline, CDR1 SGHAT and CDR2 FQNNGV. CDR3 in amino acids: CASSVTRDNYGYTF. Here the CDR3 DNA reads TGTGCCAGCAGCGTAACCAGGGATAACTATGGCTACACCTTC.

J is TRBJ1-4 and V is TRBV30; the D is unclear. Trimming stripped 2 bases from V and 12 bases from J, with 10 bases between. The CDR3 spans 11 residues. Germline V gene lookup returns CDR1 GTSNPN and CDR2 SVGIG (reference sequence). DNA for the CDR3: TGTGCCTGGAGTCAGAGGACTGAACTGTTTTTT. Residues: CAWSQRTELFF.

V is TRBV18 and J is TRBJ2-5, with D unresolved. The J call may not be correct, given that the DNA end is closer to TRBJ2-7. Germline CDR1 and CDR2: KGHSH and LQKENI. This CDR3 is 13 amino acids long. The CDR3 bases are TGTGCCAGCTCACCACCCACCTCCTACGAGCAGTACTTC. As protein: CASSPPTSYEQYF.

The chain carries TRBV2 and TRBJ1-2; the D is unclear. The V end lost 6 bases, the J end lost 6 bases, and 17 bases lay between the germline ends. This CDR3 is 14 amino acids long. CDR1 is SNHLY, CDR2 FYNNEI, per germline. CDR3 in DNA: TGTGCCAGCAGACGAGAGACCGGGAGGGATGGCTACACCTTC. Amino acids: CASRRETGRDGYTF.

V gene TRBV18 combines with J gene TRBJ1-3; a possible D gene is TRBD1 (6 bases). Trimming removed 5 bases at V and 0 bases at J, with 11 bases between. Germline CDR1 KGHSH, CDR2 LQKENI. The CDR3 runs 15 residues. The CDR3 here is CASSSGQISGNTIYF. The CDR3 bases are TGTGCCAGCTCAAGCGGACAGATCTCTGGAAACACCATATATTTT.

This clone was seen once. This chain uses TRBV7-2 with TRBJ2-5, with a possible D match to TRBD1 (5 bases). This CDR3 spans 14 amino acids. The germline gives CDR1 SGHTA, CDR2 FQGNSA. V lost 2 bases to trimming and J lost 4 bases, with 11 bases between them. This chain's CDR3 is CASSLNRWLETQYF. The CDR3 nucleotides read TGTGCCAGCAGCTTAAACAGGTGGTTAGAGACCCAGTACTTC.

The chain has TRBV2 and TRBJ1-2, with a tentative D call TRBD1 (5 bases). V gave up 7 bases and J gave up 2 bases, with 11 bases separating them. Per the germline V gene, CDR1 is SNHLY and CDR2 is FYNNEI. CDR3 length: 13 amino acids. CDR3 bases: TGTGCCAGCAATCTAGGGGTAAACTATGGCTACACCTTC. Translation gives CASNLGVNYGYTF.

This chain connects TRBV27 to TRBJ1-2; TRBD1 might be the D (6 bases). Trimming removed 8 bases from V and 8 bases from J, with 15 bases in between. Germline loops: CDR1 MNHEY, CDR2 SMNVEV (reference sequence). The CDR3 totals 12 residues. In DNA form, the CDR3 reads TGTGCCAGCGTCGGGACAAAACCGGGCTACACCTTC. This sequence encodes CASVGTKPGYTF.

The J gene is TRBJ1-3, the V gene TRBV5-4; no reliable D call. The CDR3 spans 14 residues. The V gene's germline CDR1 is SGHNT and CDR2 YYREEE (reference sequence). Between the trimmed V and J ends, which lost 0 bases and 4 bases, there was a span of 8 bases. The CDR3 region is CASSLVGAGNTIYF. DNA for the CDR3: TGTGCCAGCAGCTTGGTCGGTGCAGGAAACACCATATATTTT.

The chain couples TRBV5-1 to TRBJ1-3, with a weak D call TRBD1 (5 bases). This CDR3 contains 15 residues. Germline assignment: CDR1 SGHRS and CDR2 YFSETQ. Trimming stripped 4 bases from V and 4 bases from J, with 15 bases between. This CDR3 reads CASSPQAPPGNTIYF. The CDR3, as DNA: TGCGCCAGCAGCCCACAGGCGCCCCCGGGAAACACCATATATTTT. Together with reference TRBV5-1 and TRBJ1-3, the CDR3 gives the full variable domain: KAGVTQTPRYLIKTRGQQVTLSCSPISGHRSVSWYQQTPGQGLQFLFEYFSETQRNKGNFPGRFSGRQFSNSRSEMNVSTLELGDSALYLCASSPQAPPGNTIYFGEGSWLTVV.

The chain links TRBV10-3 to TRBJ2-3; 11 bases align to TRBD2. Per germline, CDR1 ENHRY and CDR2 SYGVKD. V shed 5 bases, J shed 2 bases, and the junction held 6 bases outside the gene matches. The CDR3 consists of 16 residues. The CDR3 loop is CAISRGTSGNTDTQYF. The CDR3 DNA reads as TGTGCCATCAGTCGAGGGACTAGCGGTAACACAGATACGCAGTATTTT.

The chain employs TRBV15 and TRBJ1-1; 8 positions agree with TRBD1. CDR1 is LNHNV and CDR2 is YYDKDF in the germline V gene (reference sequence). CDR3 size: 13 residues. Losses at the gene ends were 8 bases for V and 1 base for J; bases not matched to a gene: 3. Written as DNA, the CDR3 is TGTGCCACCGCGGACAGGGAGAACACTGAAGCTTTCTTT. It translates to CATADRENTEAFF.

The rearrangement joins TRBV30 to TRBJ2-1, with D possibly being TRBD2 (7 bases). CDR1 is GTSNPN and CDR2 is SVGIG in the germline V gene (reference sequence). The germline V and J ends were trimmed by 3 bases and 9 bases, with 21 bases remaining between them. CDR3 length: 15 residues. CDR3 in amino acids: CAWRKVYSGGSEQFF. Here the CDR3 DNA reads TGTGCCTGGAGGAAGGTCTATTCGGGGGGCAGTGAGCAGTTCTTC.